A single sample gave rise to the 5 T cell receptor beta chains below, sequenced in a study of beta chain features in type 1 diabetes. What was sequenced were expressed TCRB transcripts, since all of the isolated RNA had been reverse transcribed. Sequencing was performed with immunoSEQ multiplex PCR; in TCRdb, only in-frame clones are kept and a portion is missing. Seen here are 350,000 to 450,000 clones, more than 13% observed once, and the top ten hold about 0.019%. What was sequenced was naive CD4+ T cells from blood. These receptors were collected from a young woman in good health.

This clone was counted a few times. The rearrangement links TRBV5-4 to TRBJ2-7, with 7 nucleotides matching TRBD2. J lost 3 bases, V lost 2 bases, and 8 bases had no gene match. The CDR3 has 15 amino acids. Germline-derived CDR1 and CDR2 are SGHNT and YYREEE (reference sequence). The CDR3 here is CASSFGGGRIYEQYF. The CDR3 DNA follows: TGTGCCAGCAGCTTCGGCGGCGGGAGAATCTACGAGCAGTACTTC.

The chain is built from TRBV28 and TRBJ2-3; 8 bases line up with TRBD2. CDR1 and CDR2 (germline): MDHEN, SYDVKM. With 3 bases clipped from V and 5 bases from J, the junction kept 4 bases outside the gene matches. The CDR3 extends over 14 amino acids. The CDR3 bases are TGTGCCAGCAGTTTCGGGGGGGGCCAAGATACGCAGTATTTT. It specifies CASSFGGGQDTQYF. Combining the CDR3 with reference TRBV28 and TRBJ2-3 gives the whole variable domain DVKVTQSSRYLVKRTGEKVFLECVQDMDHENMFWYRQDPGLGLRLIYFSYDVKMKEKGDIPEGYSVSREKKERFSLILESASTNQTSMYLCASSFGGGQDTQYFGPGTRLTVL.

This clone turned up a few times. This chain joins TRBV7-9 and TRBJ2-1; unclear D gene. The CDR3 has 16 amino acids. V lost 2 bases, J lost 0 bases, and 11 bases lay in between. The germline V gene has CDR1 SEHNR and CDR2 FQNEAQ (reference sequence). This chain's CDR3 is CASSLSVGFSYNEQFF. DNA of the CDR3: TGTGCCAGCAGCTTATCAGTCGGGTTCTCCTACAATGAGCAGTTCTTC. Full variable domain (remainder filled in from reference TRBV7-9 and TRBJ2-1): DTGVSQNPRHKITKRGQNVTFRCDPISEHNRLYWYRQTLGQGPEFLTYFQNEAQLEKSRLLSDRFSAERPKGSFSTLEIQRTEQGDSAMYLCASSLSVGFSYNEQFFGPGTRLTVL.

Worth noting for this clone: Other DNA sequences within the sample encode an identical CDR3. The chain recombines TRBV15 with TRBJ2-1; 9 bases are shared with TRBD1. CDR1 is LNHNV and CDR2 is YYDKDF in the germline V gene (reference sequence). V trimming: 3 bases; J trimming: 7 bases; junction bases outside the gene matches: 1. The CDR3 loop spans 13 amino acids. The CDR3 protein is CATSRDRGNEQFF. The DNA of the CDR3 is TGTGCCACCAGCAGGGACAGGGGAAATGAGCAGTTCTTC.

This clone has only a few counts. V is TRBV10-3 and J is TRBJ1-1; 9 bases fit TRBD1. This CDR3 has 14 residues. Per the germline V gene, CDR1 is ENHRY and CDR2 is SYGVKD. With 8 bases clipped from V and 5 bases from J, the junction kept 9 bases outside the gene matches. The CDR3 DNA sequence: TGTGCCATCGTATCGGGACAGGGAGAAACTGAAGCTTTCTTT. Translation gives CAIVSGQGETEAFF.